The clone carrying this T cell receptor (beta chain) was recorded a few times. What it binds is not known. These data belong to a study of beta chain features in type 1 diabetes. At the level of the study: The examined sorted cells totaled 85 million to 120 million across samples.

The sequenced template was cDNA made from the entire isolated RNA. The table came from immunoSEQ multiplex PCR; TCRdb's copy has only in-frame clones and leaves some out. The table includes 640,000 or so clones, roughly 13% detected once. Study-wide findings and caveats: Researchers reported that naive, central memory and Treg TCRB repertoires appeared more similar in patients than in healthy donors. For cells with high TCR expression, cDNA sequencing could yield over-representation. Moderate but significant shortening of TCRB CDR3s was recorded in all four CD4+ subsets from Type 1 diabetes patients.

Donors underwent one heparinised blood draw, 100 to 150 mL on average. The CDR3 is 16 residues long. Germline CDR1 reads MNHNY; CDR2 reads SVGAGI (reference sequence). V gave up 5 bases and J gave up 1 base; unmatched junction bases: 7. This receptor was identified in a man between 18 and 35 years old with type 1 diabetes. The sample was naive CD4+ T cells from blood. The V gene is TRBV6-6, the J gene TRBJ2-3, with 9 positions matching TRBD2. CDR3 sequence reads: CASSPRLAEGTDTQYF. CDR3 nucleotides: TGTGCCAGCAGTCCTCGACTAGCGGAGGGCACAGATACGCAGTATTTT.